This T cell receptor beta chain came from a study of spatial heterogeneity in lung cancer. Across the whole study: Averaged across combinations, each unique TCR and UMI pairing appeared more than ten times in raw reads, which were uncorrected. Findings of the study overall: Tumor mutation counts were tracked by expanded intratumoral alpha and beta TCR counts.

TCRdb reanalysed the 5' RACE reads using MiXCR and keeps one entry per CDR3 protein. This repertoire shows about 18,000 distinct CDR3 sequences, 7.5% found once; its top ten account for approximately 25%. This clonotype has at least ten counts. Antigen unknown. The time point here: sample taken at primary tumor resection. Whole RNA was taken from tumor, nontumor lung or frozen PBMC; it was then sequenced unsorted. CDR1 and CDR2 from the germline V gene are DFQATT and SNEGSKA (reference sequence). V was pared by 1 base and J by 6 bases, with 10 bases of the junction left unmatched. The CDR3 spans 16 residues.

The TCR was taken from a male donor with early-stage non-small cell lung cancer. Sequences were derived from lung tumor tissue, sampled at surgery. The V gene is TRBV20-1, the J gene TRBJ2-1; 9 nucleotides align to TRBD1. The CDR3 is CSARAAHRGQGNEQFF. The CDR3 DNA is TGCAGTGCTAGAGCCGCACACAGGGGGCAAGGCAATGAGCAGTTCTTC.